This entry describes one TCR beta chain. TCRdb's table, derived via immunoSEQ multiplex PCR, lists solely in-frame clones and lacks some. The sample has tens of thousands of clones, about 81% seen once. This entry is derived from a study of PD-L1 blockade in urothelial cancer. Study as a whole: About 85% of the 29 patients were men whose urothelial cancer was bladder-origin.

Indicated time point: pretreatment peripheral blood. V lost 5 bases and J lost 2, with 13 bases in between. CDR3 length: 14 amino acids. Germline-derived CDR1 and CDR2 are MGHDK and SYGVNS. V usage is TRBV25-1 and J usage is TRBJ2-7; a possible D gene is TRBD1 (5 bases). The clonotype was recovered from a man between 65 and 80 years old with urothelial cancer. This material consisted of PBMCs, taken around atezolizumab (anti-PD-L1) treatment. This chain's CDR3 is CASSKPPGTYEQYF. In nucleotides, the CDR3 is TGTGCCAGCAGTAAACCCCCAGGGACCTACGAGCAGTACTTC.